A selection of T cell receptor beta chains follows, all from one sample in a study of CD8 T cells in ankylosing spondylitis. Using its own MiXCR run on the 5' RACE reads, TCRdb lists one record per CDR3 protein. The table records about 240,000 distinct CDR3 sequences, around 9.2% of them present only once. The sample consisted of blood, either unsorted or a sorted T cell fraction (not recorded which). The receptors shown here come from a male donor with ankylosing spondylitis or in good health (not recorded which). Both conserved end residues are part of each CDR3. The order of the fields is V gene, clone size, J gene, D gene, CDR3 protein, CDR3 DNA. A D gene is named only where the DNA matches it firmly. Only some rows state a clone size, as once, few, many or a class for expanded clones.

v_gene: TRBV20-1
abundance: many
j_gene: TRBJ1-2
d_gene: TRBD1
CDR3aa: CSAEDRGRIYGYTF
CDR3nt: TGCAGTGCCGAGGACAGGGGGCGAATCTATGGCTACACCTTC

v_gene: TRBV19
abundance: .
j_gene: TRBJ1-5
d_gene: .
CDR3aa: CASSDRASQPQHF
CDR3nt: TGTGCCAGTAGTGACCGGGCTTCACAGCCCCAGCATTTT

v_gene: TRBV20-1
abundance: .
j_gene: TRBJ2-1
d_gene: TRBD2
CDR3aa: CSASGGSGRISYNEQFF
CDR3nt: TGCAGTGCTAGCGGAGGTAGCGGGAGGATATCCTACAATGAGCAGTTCTTC

v_gene: TRBV15
abundance: many
j_gene: TRBJ2-3
d_gene: .
CDR3aa: CATSRGVRDNDLDTQYF
CDR3nt: TGTGCCACCAGCAGAGGCGTCCGGGACAATGATCTAGATACGCAGTATTTT

v_gene: TRBV7-9
abundance: many
j_gene: TRBJ1-2
d_gene: TRBD1
CDR3aa: CASRDTGQSYGYTF
CDR3nt: TGTGCCAGCAGAGATACGGGACAGAGCTATGGCTACACCTTC

v_gene: TRBV3-1
abundance: many
j_gene: TRBJ2-2
d_gene: .
CDR3aa: CASSQVRVRTGELFF
CDR3nt: TGTGCCAGCAGCCAAGTAAGGGTCCGCACCGGGGAGCTGTTTTTT

v_gene: TRBV6-2/TRBV6-3
abundance: once
j_gene: TRBJ1-5
d_gene: TRBD1
CDR3aa: CASSYQGAAFNQPQHF
CDR3nt: TGTGCCAGCAGTTACCAGGGGGCAGCCTTCAATCAGCCCCAGCATTTT

v_gene: TRBV12-3/TRBV12-4
abundance: few
j_gene: TRBJ2-5
d_gene: .
CDR3aa: CASSLDLLSETQYF
CDR3nt: TGTGCCAGCAGTTTAGACCTGTTGTCGGAGACCCAGTACTTC

v_gene: TRBV5-1
abundance: many
j_gene: TRBJ2-2
d_gene: .
CDR3aa: CASSLAVRGGANTGELFF
CDR3nt: TGCGCCAGCAGCTTGGCCGTCAGGGGTGGCGCGAACACCGGGGAGCTGTTTTTT

v_gene: TRBV7-6
abundance: few
j_gene: TRBJ1-1
d_gene: TRBD1
CDR3aa: CASSPLWTGVENTEAFF
CDR3nt: TGTGCCAGCAGCCCATTATGGACAGGGGTTGAGAACACTGAAGCTTTCTTT

v_gene: TRBV12-3/TRBV12-4
abundance: few
j_gene: TRBJ1-2
d_gene: .
CDR3aa: CASSPAGGPRYGYTF
CDR3nt: TGTGCCAGCAGCCCAGCGGGAGGTCCCAGATATGGCTACACCTTC

v_gene: TRBV5-8
abundance: .
j_gene: TRBJ2-3
d_gene: .
CDR3aa: CARGPRDSTDTQYF
CDR3nt: TGTGCCAGGGGACCCAGGGACAGCACAGATACGCAGTATTTT

v_gene: TRBV20-1
abundance: many
j_gene: TRBJ2-3
d_gene: TRBD2
CDR3aa: CSGIAGDGTDTQYF
CDR3nt: TGCAGTGGAATAGCGGGAGATGGGACAGATACGCAGTATTTT

v_gene: TRBV19
abundance: .
j_gene: TRBJ1-5
d_gene: .
CDR3aa: CASSIGPLGYQPQHF
CDR3nt: TGTGCCAGTAGTATCGGGCCTCTCGGGTATCAGCCCCAGCATTTT

v_gene: TRBV30
abundance: many
j_gene: TRBJ2-2
d_gene: .
CDR3aa: CAWSVRGLSTGELFF
CDR3nt: TGTGCCTGGAGTGTACGGGGGCTAAGCACCGGGGAGCTGTTTTTT

v_gene: TRBV6-5
abundance: many
j_gene: TRBJ1-2
d_gene: .
CDR3aa: CASSYSRGSYGYTF
CDR3nt: TGTGCCAGCAGTTACTCCAGGGGAAGCTATGGCTACACCTTC